A selection of T cell receptor beta chains follows, all from one sample in a study of identical twins. TCRdb called the 5' RACE reads again in MiXCR, with one record for every CDR3 protein. This table has 1,800,000 or so distinct CDR3 sequences, less than 40% appearing once. The material sequenced was cord blood. Receptors originate from a newborn girl in good health. Both conserved end residues are part of each CDR3. A D gene is named only where the DNA matches it firmly. Clone size appears in some rows only: once, few, many, or a class for an expanded clone.

TGCAGCGTTGCGGGGAGCTCCTACAATGAGCAGTTCTTC	CSVAGSSYNEQFF	many	.	TRBJ2-1	TRBV29-1
TGTGCCAGCAGTTACGCAGGGCCGGGGACTGAAGCTTTCTTT	CASSYAGPGTEAFF	few	.	TRBJ1-1	TRBV6-6
TGTGCCAGCAGCTTAGTCGTCCCCAGTTATGGCTACACCTTC	CASSLVVPSYGYTF	.	.	TRBJ1-2	TRBV7-9
TGCGCCAGCAGCTTGGGAGGGACAGGGTCCTTCGAGCAGTACTTC	CASSLGGTGSFEQYF	.	TRBD1	TRBJ2-7	TRBV5-1
TGTGCCAGCACATTAACGGGGGTCACAGATACGCAGTATTTT	CASTLTGVTDTQYF	many	.	TRBJ2-3	TRBV27
TGCGCCAGCAGCTTTGGGGATCCCCGGAACACTGAAGCTTTCTTT	CASSFGDPRNTEAFF	.	.	TRBJ1-1	TRBV5-1
TGTGCCAGCAGCTTAAGTGGTAGCGGGGCCTCCTACGAGCAGTACTTC	CASSLSGSGASYEQYF	.	TRBD2	TRBJ2-7	TRBV7-2
TGCGCCAGCAGCTTGGATCTCAGGTTTTTCTATGGCTACACCTTC	CASSLDLRFFYGYTF	few	.	TRBJ1-2	TRBV5-1
TGTGCCAGCAGCGTAGCAGCGGGAGAGAGAAATGAGCAGTTCTTC	CASSVAAGERNEQFF	few	TRBD2	TRBJ2-1	TRBV9
TGTGCCAGCAGCCGCCACAGGGTACGGGGAAACACTGAAGCTTTCTTT	CASSRHRVRGNTEAFF	few	.	TRBJ1-1	TRBV27
TGTGCCAGCAGCCAAGATTCCGGGTTTCAAGCGCTCGGTGGCTACACCTTC	CASSQDSGFQALGGYTF	few	.	TRBJ1-2	TRBV4-2
TGCAGTGCTAAGGCTAGCTATACAGATACGCAGTATTTT	CSAKASYTDTQYF	few	.	TRBJ2-3	TRBV20-1
TGTGCCAGCAGCTTAGATTTGCGCAATGAGCAGTTCTTC	CASSLDLRNEQFF	few	.	TRBJ2-1	TRBV11-2
TGTGCCAGCACCGGGACAGGATACACTGAAGCTTTCTTT	CASTGTGYTEAFF	.	TRBD1	TRBJ1-1	TRBV10-3
TGCAGCGCACTCATGGGGGGGATAACAGATACGCAGTATTTT	CSALMGGITDTQYF	many	TRBD2	TRBJ2-3	TRBV29-1
TGTGCCAGCAGGGAACGAGAGATCACTCCGCGGGAGCAGTACTTC	CASREREITPREQYF	few	.	TRBJ2-7	TRBV2
TGTGCCACCAGTGATTACTACAATGAGCAGTTCTTC	CATSDYYNEQFF	many	.	TRBJ2-1	TRBV24-1